The rows below give T cell receptor beta chains drawn from one sample of a study of OX40 agonist ivuxolimab in advanced cancers. The method was immunoSEQ multiplex PCR; TCRdb's version includes in-frame clones alone and lacks a portion of them. The sample holds almost 80,000 clones, 70% to 90% seen once. This specimen consisted of CD4+ or CD8+ T cells sorted from blood, obtained in a trial of the OX40 agonist ivuxolimab. The receptors stem from an adult with an advanced solid tumor such as melanoma, head and neck, liver or kidney cancer. CDR3s include the opening cysteine and the closing phenylalanine or tryptophan. D genes are given only for firm matches. Part of the rows lack a size; the others show once, few, many or a class for expanded clones.

size	D	V	J	DNA	CDR3
NA	NA	TRBV28	TRBJ1-6	TGTGCCAGCAGCCCGGGGGGCGAAGGGGATAATTCACCCCTCCACTTT	CASSPGGEGDNSPLHF
once	NA	TRBV27	TRBJ2-1	TGTGCCAGCAGTCCTAGAGGTTACTGGCAGTTCTTC	CASSPRGYWQFF
NA	NA	TRBV27	TRBJ2-7	TGTGCCAGCAGTTTAGCCAGGGAGTACGAGCAGTACTTC	CASSLAREYEQYF
NA	NA	TRBV2	TRBJ2-3	TGTGCCAGCAGTTACACACCTAGCGTCTTGACCACAGATACGCAGTATTTT	CASSYTPSVLTTDTQYF
NA	NA	TRBV5-1	TRBJ2-3	TGCGCCAGCAGCCTACAGACCAGCTCAGATACGCAGTATTTT	CASSLQTSSDTQYF
NA	NA	TRBV6-6	TRBJ1-4	TGTGCCAGCAGCGACGGGAGGGGACACGAAAAACTGTTTTTT	CASSDGRGHEKLFF
NA	NA	TRBV19	TRBJ1-1	TGTGCCAGTAGTATGGCCCCGAACACTGAAGCTTTCTTT	CASSMAPNTEAFF
NA	NA	TRBV7-6	TRBJ2-5	TGTGCCAGCAGCTTAACAACCCAAGAGACCCAGTACTTC	CASSLTTQETQYF
few	TRBD2	TRBV4-1	TRBJ2-3	TGCGCCAGCAGCCACCGTTTAGCGGGTAGCACAGATACGCAGTATTTT	CASSHRLAGSTDTQYF
NA	TRBD1	TRBV7-9	TRBJ1-1	TGTGCCAGCAGCGTGGACAGGGGAAACACTGAAGCTTTCTTT	CASSVDRGNTEAFF
NA	NA	TRBV7-2	TRBJ2-1	TGTGCCAGCAGCCGACAAGTTAACTCCTACAATGAGCAGTTCTTC	CASSRQVNSYNEQFF
NA	NA	TRBV7-6	TRBJ1-6	TGTGCCAGCAGCTTCCCCGGGAATTCACCCCTCCACTTT	CASSFPGNSPLHF
NA	NA	TRBV11-2	TRBJ2-7	TGTGCCACCCGGGGTCCCTACGAGCAGTACTTC	CATRGPYEQYF
NA	NA	TRBV28	TRBJ2-3	TGTGCCAGCAGTTTAACGGGGGCCGGCACAGATACGCAGTATTTT	CASSLTGAGTDTQYF
NA	NA	TRBV5-1	TRBJ1-3	TGCGCCAGCAGCCTAGGACGAGCCTCTGGAAACACCATATATTTT	CASSLGRASGNTIYF
NA	NA	TRBV7-2	TRBJ2-1	TGTGCCAGCAGCTTATTTCGGGGGACCGACAATGAGCAGTTCTTC	CASSLFRGTDNEQFF
once	TRBD2	TRBV5-6	TRBJ2-3	TGTGCCAGCAGCCTTGAACAAACTAGCGGGACTAGCACAGATACGCAGTATTTT	CASSLEQTSGTSTDTQYF
NA	TRBD1	TRBV7-8	TRBJ2-7	TGTGCCAGCAGCGCAAGACAGGGGTCCGAGCAGTACTTC	CASSARQGSEQYF
few	NA	TRBV7-9	TRBJ2-3	TGTGCCAGCAGCCCCAACTTCGGGCGGGATAGTTCAGATACGCAGTATTTT	CASSPNFGRDSSDTQYF
NA	TRBD1	TRBV15	TRBJ1-1	TGTGCCACCAGCATTCCGGGACAGTCCACTGAAGCTTTCTTT	CATSIPGQSTEAFF
NA	TRBD2	TRBV7-2	TRBJ2-1	TGTGCCAGCAGCCAAACTAGCGGGAGGGCCCGTGGCTTCTTC	CASSQTSGRARGFF
NA	NA	TRBV18	TRBJ2-7	TGTGCCAGCTCACCAAACCTCGGGATTGAGCAGTACTTC	CASSPNLGIEQYF
NA	NA	TRBV7-2	TRBJ2-5	TGTGCCAGCAGCTTAGGTGGGCCCGCCGGGTTGGAGACCCAGTACTTC	CASSLGGPAGLETQYF
NA	NA	TRBV2	TRBJ1-3	TGTGCCAGCAGTGCAGGGTTGGGAGGAAACACCATATATTTT	CASSAGLGGNTIYF
NA	NA	TRBV4-3	TRBJ1-3	TGCGCCAGCAGCACGACCCTCATACCTGGAAACACCATATATTTT	CASSTTLIPGNTIYF
NA	NA	TRBV6-1	TRBJ2-7	TGTGCCAGCAGTGTCGGACTCCCGTACGAGCAGTACTTC	CASSVGLPYEQYF
NA	TRBD1	TRBV2	TRBJ2-1	TGTGCCAGCAGTTTCGACAGGGGAGAATACAATGAGCAGTTCTTC	CASSFDRGEYNEQFF
NA	NA	TRBV5-1	TRBJ2-7	TGCGCCAGCAGCTTGGACAGCCAGTCTTACGAGCAGTACTTC	CASSLDSQSYEQYF
NA	NA	TRBV10-3	TRBJ2-5	TGTGCCATCAGTGAGTCCAGGGGTTCGCAAGAGACCCAGTACTTC	CAISESRGSQETQYF
NA	TRBD1	TRBV18	TRBJ1-4	TGTGCCAGCTCACCATGGTCCTCCGGGACAGGGGATGAAAAACTGTTTTTT	CASSPWSSGTGDEKLFF
NA	NA	TRBV7-6	TRBJ1-1	TGTGCCAGCAGCCTCGTATCAGGGACTGAAGCTTTCTTT	CASSLVSGTEAFF
NA	NA	TRBV27	TRBJ2-7	TGTGCCACGATTAAACCAGGGACCTACGAGCAGTACTTC	CATIKPGTYEQYF
once	NA	TRBV18	TRBJ1-5	TGTGCCAGCTCACCATACGAGGGGGATGGCAATCAGCCCCAGCATTTT	CASSPYEGDGNQPQHF
few	NA	TRBV6-1	TRBJ1-2	TGTGCCAGCGTGGGACTTCTAAATCCCTATGGCTACACCTTC	CASVGLLNPYGYTF
NA	NA	TRBV30	TRBJ1-1	TGTGCCTGGAGTAAAAGTGGGCTAGAAGCTTTCTTT	CAWSKSGLEAFF
NA	NA	TRBV18	TRBJ1-3	TGTGCCAGCTCAGATTCGGGAAACACCATATATTTT	CASSDSGNTIYF
NA	TRBD1	TRBV6-5	TRBJ1-6	TGTGCCAGCAAATCACAGGGGGCTTTCAATTCACCCCTCCACTTT	CASKSQGAFNSPLHF
NA	NA	TRBV9	TRBJ2-2	TGTGCCAGCAGTTCGAACACCGGGGAGCTGTTTTTT	CASSSNTGELFF
once	NA	TRBV4-3	TRBJ1-2	TGCGCCAGCAGCCAAGGCACTACGGCGTGGGGCTACACCTTC	CASSQGTTAWGYTF
NA	TRBD2	TRBV7-8	TRBJ2-1	TGTGCCAGCAGCTTAGCTTTTAAGGGGACTAGCGGGAGTTTCAATGAGCAGTTCTTC	CASSLAFKGTSGSFNEQFF
NA	NA	TRBV5-4	TRBJ2-6	TGTGCCAGCAGCTTGATCCAGGTAGTAGGGGCCAACGTCCTGACTTTC	CASSLIQVVGANVLTF
NA	NA	TRBV7-2	TRBJ1-3	TGTGCCAGCAGCTTAGGGAGTTCAGGAAACACCATATATTTT	CASSLGSSGNTIYF
many	NA	TRBV9	TRBJ1-1	TGTGCCAGCAGCGTCAATACTGCCTATGAAGCTTTCTTT	CASSVNTAYEAFF
NA	NA	TRBV7-9	TRBJ2-5	TGTGCCAGCAGCCCCAGTCGGATCGGTCAAGAGACCCAGTACTTC	CASSPSRIGQETQYF
NA	TRBD1	TRBV11-2	TRBJ1-1	TGTGCCAGCAGCGCCTGGACAGGGGGAAACACTGAAGCTTTCTTT	CASSAWTGGNTEAFF
NA	TRBD1	TRBV5-1	TRBJ2-2	TGCGCCAGCAGCGCTACGGGACAGGCCACCGGGGAGCTGTTTTTT	CASSATGQATGELFF
once	NA	TRBV29-1	TRBJ2-7	TGCAGCGTTGTCAGGCAGGGGAAGTCATACGAGCAGTACTTC	CSVVRQGKSYEQYF
NA	TRBD1	TRBV11-2	TRBJ1-1	TGTGCCAGCAGTCGGGACAGGGGGACTGAAGCTTTCTTT	CASSRDRGTEAFF